These 30 T cell receptor beta chains originate from one sample sequenced in a study of blood T cells in healthy people across ages. For the second PCR, which ran for about 6 to 11 cycles, a sample-barcoded 5' primer and a J-beta primer mix were used. MiXCR, run by TCRdb on the 5' RACE reads, gives a single entry per CDR3 protein. The repertoire holds around 870,000 distinct CDR3 sequences, about 28% seen once, with roughly 17% in the top ten. Sequenced sample: blood. Every receptor here comes from a woman at least 80 years old in good health.

In its sample, this clonotype was seen many times. The chain employs TRBV20-1 and TRBJ2-7, with TRBD2 matching 11 bases. The CDR3 sequence is 17 residues long. V dropped 3 bases and J dropped 0; count of bases not matched to a gene: 10. Germline CDR1 DFQATT, CDR2 SNEGSKA (reference sequence). Here the CDR3 reads CSARLAGGYFFSYEQYF. CDR3 sequence (DNA): TGCAGTGCTAGGCTAGCGGGGGGCTATTTCTTCTCCTACGAGCAGTACTTC.

The sample holds many counts of this clonotype. This rearrangement joins TRBV6-6 to TRBJ1-2; D unclear. With 0 bases removed from V and 8 bases from J, the gap between germline ends came to 4 bases. The germline CDR1 and CDR2 sequences are MNHNY and SVGAGI (reference sequence). The CDR3 contains 11 residues. CDR3 nucleotides: TGTGCCAGCAGTTACTCGAGCGGCTACACCTTC. Its translation: CASSYSSGYTF.

Of note for this clonotype: A much larger clone lies a single base off, so this may be a read error. V usage is TRBV12-3 or TRBV12-4 and J usage is TRBJ2-1; 11 bases agree with TRBD2. CDR3 length: 17 residues. CDR3 sequence (DNA): TGTGTCAGCAGTTTGCCCGGACTAGCGGGCACCTACAATGAGCAGTTCTTC. Translated, it gives CVSSLPGLAGTYNEQFF.

This clonotype has only one observation. A much larger clone lies a single base off, so this may be a read error. CDR3 in amino acids: CASAGGSRTDMQYF. The CDR3 DNA is TGTGCCAGCGCCGGCGGGAGCCGCACAGATATGCAGTATTTT. V usage is TRBV2 and J usage is TRBJ2-3; 7 bases agree with TRBD2. There are 14 residues in the CDR3. Germline-derived CDR1 and CDR2 are SNHLY and FYNNEI.

The chain is built from TRBV9 and TRBJ2-1; 11 positions agree with TRBD2. This CDR3 region has 16 residues. The J segment lost 6 bases and the V segment lost 3 bases, leaving 8 bases of the junction unmatched. Germline assignment: CDR1 SGDLS and CDR2 YYNGEE. The CDR3 nucleotides are TGTGCCAGCAGCGGACGAGGTAGCGGGGGGGTCAATGAGCAGTTCTTC. It is translated as CASSGRGSGGVNEQFF.

This clonotype occurred many times. The rearrangement links TRBV5-1 to TRBJ2-7, with TRBD1 identical over 7 bases. The V gene's germline CDR1 is SGHRS and CDR2 YFSETQ. V was clipped by 7 bases and J by 3 bases; unmatched bases: 13. CDR3 length: 15 amino acids. CDR3 DNA sequence: TGCGCCAGCCGACCATGGCAGGGGGAACGCTACGAGCAGTACTTC. This encodes CASRPWQGERYEQYF.

The rearrangement joins TRBV15 to TRBJ1-1, with TRBD1 matching over 7 bases. Germline V gives CDR1 LNHNV, CDR2 YYDKDF (reference sequence). The CDR3 length is 12 residues. The J segment lost 12 bases and the V segment lost 4 bases, leaving 8 bases of the junction unmatched. The CDR3 bases are TGTGCCACCAGCACTGTGACAGGGTTTACTTTCTTT. Residues: CATSTVTGFTFF.

The chain uses TRBV7-2 and TRBJ2-3, with D maybe TRBD1 (6 bases). Per the germline V gene, CDR1 is SGHTA and CDR2 is FQGNSA. This CDR3 region has 17 residues. The ends were cut back, 5 bases at V and 0 bases at J, with 18 bases in the middle. The CDR3 bases are TGTGCCAGCAGCCCAACTCGGACAGCAACTAGCACAGATACGCAGTATTTT. This sequence encodes CASSPTRTATSTDTQYF.

The chain carries TRBV29-1 and TRBJ2-1; D perhaps matches TRBD2 (5 bases). V was pared by 5 bases and J by 0 bases, with 11 bases between. Germline loops: CDR1 SQVTM, CDR2 ANQGSEA. The CDR3 has 14 residues. CDR3 DNA: TGCAGCGTTCGGGGTTTTAGCTCCTACAATGAGCAGTTCTTC. The encoded protein is CSVRGFSSYNEQFF.

This clonotype was seen at least ten times. The J gene is TRBJ2-7, the V gene TRBV10-3, with TRBD1 matching 7 bases. The CDR3 consists of 11 residues. Trimming at V came to 11 bases and at J to 3 bases, leaving 4 bases not matched to a gene. Germline CDR1 reads ENHRY; CDR2 reads SYGVKD. The CDR3 sequence: CASRQGYEQYF. CDR3 nucleotides: TGTGCCTCCAGACAGGGCTACGAGCAGTACTTC.

This clonotype was recorded at least ten times. The chain links TRBV12-3 or TRBV12-4 to TRBJ2-1, with TRBD1 matching 7 bases. With V trimmed by 2 bases and J by 4 bases, 8 bases remained unmatched. CDR3 size: 16 residues. Here the CDR3 DNA reads TGTGCCAGCAGTTTAAGCTTAGGGGACAGTTACAATGAGCAGTTCTTC. Its protein product is CASSLSLGDSYNEQFF.

Notes on this clonotype: Given a much more abundant clone one base away, this may be a read error. The chain has TRBV20-1 and TRBJ2-1, with D possibly matching TRBD1 (6 bases). TRBJ2-7 explains the end of the DNA better; the J call may be wrong. CDR1 is DFQATT and CDR2 is SNEGSKA in the germline V gene (reference sequence). The CDR3 is 13 residues long. Written as DNA, the CDR3 is TGCAGTGCTCACGACAGGTCCTACAATGAGCAGTACTTC. It is translated as CSAHDRSYNEQYF.

The genes are TRBV12-3 or TRBV12-4 and TRBJ2-2; no clear D. The CDR3 has 12 amino acids. V gave up 7 bases and J gave up 3 bases, with 6 bases separating them. The CDR3: CASTPDTGELFF. DNA of the CDR3: TGTGCCAGCACCCCGGACACCGGGGAGCTGTTTTTT.

Many counts were recorded for this clonotype. The CDR3 protein is CASSPLDRTYEQYF. As DNA, the CDR3 is TGTGCCAGCTCACCACTGGACCGGACCTACGAGCAGTACTTC. The V call is TRBV18, the J call TRBJ2-7; no definite D call. The CDR3 length is 14 residues. Trimming shortened V by 1 base and J by 2 bases, and 9 bases separated the two germline ends. Per germline, CDR1 KGHSH and CDR2 LQKENI.

The table lists this clonotype with many counts. The rearrangement joins TRBV6-5 to TRBJ2-1; TRBD2 agrees at 8 bases. Trimming took 2 bases from V and 2 from J; bases not matched to a gene: 2. The CDR3 runs to 15 residues. Germline assignment: CDR1 MNHEY and CDR2 SVGAGI. CDR3 amino acids: CASSYAGGAYNEQFF. The CDR3 DNA sequence: TGTGCCAGCAGTTACGCCGGGGGGGCCTACAATGAGCAGTTCTTC.

The V gene is TRBV7-2, the J gene TRBJ2-5, with D maybe TRBD1 (6 bases). V lost 5 bases and J 2 bases, leaving 15 bases between the germline ends. Germline CDR1 reads SGHTA; CDR2 reads FQGNSA. CDR3 length: 15 amino acids. The chain's CDR3 is CASSADSRGQETQYF. Here the CDR3 DNA reads TGTGCCAGCAGCGCCGACTCCAGGGGTCAAGAGACCCAGTACTTC.

This clonotype was seen a few times. This chain links TRBV7-2 with TRBJ1-6; perhaps TRBD1 as D (6 bases). This CDR3 has 18 amino acids. Germline V gene sequence: CDR1 SGHTA, CDR2 FQGNSA. V was shortened by 5 bases and J by 0 bases, with 17 bases between the two germline ends. This CDR3 reads CASSLGGGRPSYNSPLHF. The CDR3 bases are TGTGCCAGCAGCCTTGGCGGGGGCAGGCCCTCCTATAATTCACCCCTCCACTTT.

This clonotype was observed at least ten times. V is TRBV4-3 and J is TRBJ2-7; a weak D match, TRBD1 (6 bases). Germline V gives CDR1 LGHNA, CDR2 YSLEER. This CDR3 comprises 16 residues. Trimming left V 0 bases short and J 7 bases short, with 19 bases between. CDR3 coding DNA: TGCGCCAGCAGCCAAGATATCCGTCAGGGGAGAAAGGAGCAGTACTTC. Residues: CASSQDIRQGRKEQYF.

This clonotype came up many times. V usage is TRBV5-4 and J usage is TRBJ2-5; possibly TRBD2 for D (6 bases). V lost 3 bases, J lost 5 bases, and 17 bases lay in between. The CDR3 loop spans 15 amino acids. The germline V gene encodes CDR1 SGHNT and CDR2 YYREEE (reference sequence). Here the CDR3 reads CASSWGSSVGETQYF. CDR3 in DNA: TGTGCCAGCAGCTGGGGCTCTAGCGTGGGGGAGACCCAGTACTTC.

In its sample, this clonotype was seen many times. The rearrangement links TRBV4-3 to TRBJ2-4, with a tentative D call TRBD2 (7 bases). CDR3 length equals 16 residues. Germline CDR1 and CDR2: LGHNA and YSLEER. V was shortened by 2 bases and J by 8 bases, with 19 bases between the two germline ends. CDR3 nucleotide sequence: TGCGCCAGCAGCCAACGAGGGGGGGGGGCTCGGGACATTCAGTACTTC. Translated, it gives CASSQRGGGARDIQYF.

The DNA for the CDR3 is TGTGCCAGCAGCTATTCCGGGACGACGGGGGGCTACACCTTC. This sequence encodes CASSYSGTTGGYTF. V and J are TRBV3-1 and TRBJ1-2; a possible D gene is TRBD1 (5 bases). Trimming took 5 bases from V and 8 from J, leaving 18 bases between them. CDR1 is LGHDT, CDR2 YNNKEL, per germline (reference sequence). The CDR3 spans 14 residues.

There are many counts of this clonotype. The chain joins TRBV12-3 or TRBV12-4 to TRBJ1-5; D not resolved. V lost 3 bases and J 4 bases, leaving 1 base between the germline ends. CDR3 length equals 11 residues. The CDR3 DNA reads as TGTGCCAGCAGTTTGAATCAGCCCCAGCATTTT. Translated, it gives CASSLNQPQHF.

CDR3 sequence: CSADRGYSNEQYF. The CDR3 DNA reads as TGCAGTGCGGACAGGGGGTACTCCAATGAGCAGTACTTC. The chain links TRBV20-1 to TRBJ2-5, with 10 positions matching TRBD1. V shed 6 bases and J 11 bases; nucleotides not matched to a gene: 12. Germline V gene lookup returns CDR1 DFQATT and CDR2 SNEGSKA (reference sequence). There are 13 residues in the CDR3.

This clonotype was seen many times. The chain employs TRBV20-1 and TRBJ2-3; TRBD2 matches 12 bases. The CDR3 sequence is 15 residues long. The germline V gene has CDR1 DFQATT and CDR2 SNEGSKA (reference sequence). V shed 0 bases and J 8 bases; nucleotides not matched to a gene: 6. CDR3 in DNA: TGCAGTGCTAGAGACCTAGCGGGGGGGCAAGGTACGCAGTATTTT. Translating gives CSARDLAGGQGTQYF.

With respect to this clonotype: With a much larger clone just one base away, this may be a read error. The genes are TRBV9 and TRBJ1-2; D unclear. There are 13 residues in the CDR3. With 4 bases removed from V and 8 bases from J, the gap between germline ends came to 15 bases. Germline V gene sequence: CDR1 SGDLS, CDR2 YYNGEE. The CDR3 DNA reads as TGTGCCAGCAGCCCCTCGCCGGTATCGGGCTACACCTTC. It specifies CASSPSPVSGYTF. The entire variable domain, with the rest obtained from reference TRBV9 and TRBJ1-2, is as follows: DSGVTQTPKHLITATGQRVTLRCSPRSGDLSVYWYQQSLDQGLQFLIQYYNGEERAKGNILERFSAQQFPDLHSELNLSSLELGDSALYFCASSPSPVSGYTFGSGTRLTVV.

The chain joins TRBV6-6 to TRBJ2-4; D is perhaps TRBD2 (6 bases). The J call may be incorrect, as the DNA end agrees better with TRBJ2-7. The CDR3 has 16 amino acids. Germline CDR1 MNHNY, CDR2 SVGAGI (reference sequence). The DNA for the CDR3 is TGTGCCAGCAGTTCATCCTATTCCCTCGGGGGCTACGAGCAGTACTTC. Its protein product is CASSSSYSLGGYEQYF.

This clonotype came up many times. This chain links TRBV6-6 with TRBJ1-5; a weak D match, TRBD1 (5 bases). The germline V gene encodes CDR1 MNHNY and CDR2 SVGAGI (reference sequence). V was clipped by 1 base and J by 1 base, with 11 bases between them. This CDR3 has 16 residues. CDR3 loop: CASSYYGTGSNQPQHF. In DNA form, the CDR3 reads TGTGCCAGCAGTTACTACGGGACGGGGAGCAATCAGCCCCAGCATTTT.

This clonotype was found many times. This chain links TRBV25-1 with TRBJ1-2; maybe TRBD1 (6 bases). The CDR3 spans 13 residues. V lost 5 bases, J lost 5 bases, and 12 bases lay in between. CDR1 is MGHDK, CDR2 SYGVNS, per germline. The CDR3 DNA sequence: TGTGCCAGCAGTAGGAGGGGGGCTTATGGCTACACCTTC. Residues: CASSRRGAYGYTF.

The table lists this clonotype with a few counts. The chain combines TRBV28 with TRBJ2-3; maybe TRBD2 (5 bases). Germline CDR1 is MDHEN and CDR2 is SYDVKM. V lost 8 bases to trimming and J lost 4 bases, with 13 bases between them. The CDR3 spans 13 residues. CDR3 DNA: TGTGCCAGCTGTAGCGTGTTATCAGATACGCAGTATTTT. Protein sequence: CASCSVLSDTQYF. Looking up the rest from reference TRBV28 and TRBJ2-3 gives the full variable domain: DVKVTQSSRYLVKRTGEKVFLECVQDMDHENMFWYRQDPGLGLRLIYFSYDVKMKEKGDIPEGYSVSREKKERFSLILESASTNQTSMYLCASCSVLSDTQYFGPGTRLTVL.

The chain carries TRBV5-5 and TRBJ2-1; 14 nucleotides align to TRBD2. Germline CDR1 and CDR2: SGHKS and YYEKEE (reference sequence). The length of the CDR3 is 15 residues. Trimming at V came to 3 bases and at J to 10 bases, leaving 6 bases not matched to a gene. The CDR3 nucleotides are TGTGCCAGCAGCTCCGGGACTAGCGGGGGTAGCGAGCAGTTCTTC. Translation: CASSSGTSGGSEQFF.